This TCR beta chain was obtained from a study of CD8 T cells in ankylosing spondylitis. Using its own MiXCR run on the 5' RACE reads, TCRdb lists one record per CDR3 protein. The repertoire holds around 150,000 distinct CDR3 sequences, with under 45% as singletons. The CDR3 consists of 12 residues. The germline V gene encodes CDR1 SQVTM and CDR2 ANQGSEA. V gave up 7 bases and J gave up 1 base, with 10 bases separating them. The chain has TRBV29-1 and TRBJ1-1, with D unresolved. The sample was synovial fluid, either unsorted or a sorted T cell fraction (not recorded which). This TCR was sampled from a male donor with ankylosing spondylitis. In nucleotides, the CDR3 is TGCAGCGCTCGTGACGGGAACACTGAAGCTTTCTTT. Protein: CSARDGNTEAFF.